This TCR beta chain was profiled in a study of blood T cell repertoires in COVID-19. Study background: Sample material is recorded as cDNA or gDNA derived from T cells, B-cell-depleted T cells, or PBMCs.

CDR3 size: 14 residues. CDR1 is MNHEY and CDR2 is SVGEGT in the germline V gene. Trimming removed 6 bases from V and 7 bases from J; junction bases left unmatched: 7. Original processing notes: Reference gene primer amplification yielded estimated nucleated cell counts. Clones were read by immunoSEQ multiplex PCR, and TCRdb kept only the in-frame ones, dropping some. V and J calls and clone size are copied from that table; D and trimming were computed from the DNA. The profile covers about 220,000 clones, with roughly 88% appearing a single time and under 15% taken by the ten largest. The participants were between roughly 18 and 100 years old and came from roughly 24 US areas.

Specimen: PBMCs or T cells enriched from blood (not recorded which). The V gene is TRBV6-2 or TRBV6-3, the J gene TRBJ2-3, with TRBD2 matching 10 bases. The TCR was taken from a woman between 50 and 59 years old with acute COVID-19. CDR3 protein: CASSFPGLANTQYF. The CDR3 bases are TGTGCCAGCAGCTTCCCGGGACTAGCGAATACGCAGTATTTT.